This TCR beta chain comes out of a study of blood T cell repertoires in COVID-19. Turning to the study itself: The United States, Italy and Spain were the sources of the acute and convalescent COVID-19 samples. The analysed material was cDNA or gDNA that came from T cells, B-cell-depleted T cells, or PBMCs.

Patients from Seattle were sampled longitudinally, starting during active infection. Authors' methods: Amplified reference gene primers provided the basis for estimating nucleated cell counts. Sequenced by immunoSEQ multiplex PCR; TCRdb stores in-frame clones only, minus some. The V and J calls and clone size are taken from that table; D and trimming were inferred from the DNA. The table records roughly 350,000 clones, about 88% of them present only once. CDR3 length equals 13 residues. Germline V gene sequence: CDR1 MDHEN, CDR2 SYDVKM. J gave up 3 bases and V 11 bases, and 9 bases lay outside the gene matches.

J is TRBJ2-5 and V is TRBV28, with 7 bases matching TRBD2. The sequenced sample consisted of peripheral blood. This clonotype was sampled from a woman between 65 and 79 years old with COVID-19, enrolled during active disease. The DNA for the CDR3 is TGTGCCGGGGGGGATAGGGTCAAAGAGACCCAGTACTTC. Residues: CAGGDRVKETQYF. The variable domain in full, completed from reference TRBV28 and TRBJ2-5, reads DVKVTQSSRYLVKRTGEKVFLECVQDMDHENMFWYRQDPGLGLRLIYFSYDVKMKEKGDIPEGYSVSREKKERFSLILESASTNQTSMYLCAGGDRVKETQYFGPGTRLLVL.